This T cell receptor (beta chain) was identified during a study of graft-versus-host responses after intestinal transplantation. Study-wide context: Recipients were given multivisceral, liver-intestinal, or isolated intestinal transplants. Tacrolimus plus steroids were given to all recipients for two to three years, preceded by anti-thymocyte globulin induction. Study-wide points: Allografts of patients with graft-donor T cell macrochimerism showed high graft-versus-host to host-versus-graft clone ratios. Early after transplant, HvG declines were associated with peak levels of circulating GvH clones.

This clone came up once. Its specificity is not known. The V end lost 7 bases, the J end lost 4 bases, and 13 bases lay between the germline ends. Germline V gene data show CDR1 as MNHEY and CDR2 as SVGAGI. CDR3 length: 13 amino acids. Sequencing was performed with immunoSEQ multiplex PCR; in TCRdb, only in-frame clones are kept and a portion is missing. Of 99,000 or so clones detected, 87% appear once; the ten largest clones hold about 1%. The chain carries TRBV6-5 and TRBJ1-2; D not resolved. The material was unstimulated CD4+ T cells sorted from spleen or lymph node cells, obtained before intestinal transplant. This clonotype was obtained from a human donor who received an intestinal transplant. This chain's CDR3 is CASTQDPVYGYTF. DNA for the CDR3: TGTGCCAGCACTCAGGACCCAGTCTATGGCTACACCTTC.